Shown below are 29 T cell receptor beta chains from a single sample sequenced in a study of blood T cell repertoires in COVID-19. Data came from immunoSEQ multiplex PCR; TCRdb stores just in-frame clones and leaves some out. Of roughly 170,000 clones in the sample, around 72% were seen once. The sample comprised peripheral blood. These receptors all come from an elderly woman with acute or convalescent COVID-19.

The V gene is TRBV5-6, the J gene TRBJ2-6; the D is unclear. The V gene's germline CDR1 is SGHDT and CDR2 YYEEEE. The CDR3 spans 17 residues. V was clipped by 0 bases and J by 0 bases, with 10 bases between them. The CDR3 DNA sequence: TGTGCCAGCAGCTTGGGACACCTCAGCTCTGGGGCCAACGTCCTGACTTTC. Amino acids: CASSLGHLSSGANVLTF.

The J gene is TRBJ1-1, the V gene TRBV20-1, with 10 positions matching TRBD1. The CDR3 spans 14 residues. V dropped 3 bases and J dropped 5; count of bases not matched to a gene: 6. Germline V CDR1 and CDR2: DFQATT, SNEGSKA (reference sequence). CDR3 nucleotides: TGCAGTGCTAGTTGGGACAGGGGACCTACTGAAGCTTTCTTT. Its protein is CSASWDRGPTEAFF.

The CDR3 loop reads CSVRQGIGYGYTF. The CDR3 nucleotides are TGCAGCGTCAGACAGGGGATAGGATATGGCTACACCTTC. The chain has TRBV29-1 and TRBJ1-2; 8 bases agree with TRBD1. Germline assignment: CDR1 SQVTM and CDR2 ANQGSEA. Unmatched junction bases numbered 8, after V lost 6 bases and J lost 5 bases. The CDR3 consists of 13 residues.

This clone was observed a handful of times. The chain couples TRBV5-1 to TRBJ1-5, with D tentatively TRBD1 (6 bases). Germline CDR1 is SGHRS and CDR2 is YFSETQ. V was trimmed by 1 base and J by 4 bases, leaving 9 bases between them. This CDR3 comprises 14 residues. CDR3 sequence (DNA): TGCGCCAGCAGCTTGACAGGGATGAATCAGCCCCAGCATTTT. It translates to CASSLTGMNQPQHF.

This clone was seen just once. V gene TRBV5-5 combines with J gene TRBJ2-5; 11 positions match TRBD1. Germline trimming cut 3 bases from V and 3 bases from J; bases unmatched to any gene: 1. The length of the CDR3 is 14 residues. The germline CDR1 and CDR2 sequences are SGHKS and YYEKEE (reference sequence). The CDR3 loop is CASSSGQGEETQYF. Written as DNA, the CDR3 is TGTGCCAGCAGCTCGGGACAGGGGGAAGAGACCCAGTACTTC.

J is TRBJ2-3 and V is TRBV11-1; the D gene is possibly TRBD2 (6 bases). The CDR3 is 12 amino acids. Trimming took 8 bases from V and 8 from J, leaving 14 bases between them. The germline V gene encodes CDR1 SGHAT and CDR2 FQDESV (reference sequence). Here the CDR3 reads CASAAGRGTQYF. DNA for the CDR3: TGTGCCAGCGCTGCGGGGCGTGGTACGCAGTATTTT.

This chain connects TRBV10-1 to TRBJ2-2; 9 bases align to TRBD1. This CDR3 has 14 amino acids. The trim removed 5 bases at V and 7 bases at J, leaving 5 bases unmatched. Germline V CDR1 and CDR2: WNHNN, SYGVQD (reference sequence). Here the CDR3 DNA reads TGCGCCAGCAGTAAACAGGGGGCGGACGGGGAGCTGTTTTTT. This translates into CASSKQGADGELFF.

This sequence joins TRBV27 and TRBJ2-6; D is uncertain. Germline V gene data show CDR1 as MNHEY and CDR2 as SMNVEV (reference sequence). The CDR3 is 16 residues long. V shed 1 base and J shed 0 bases, with 7 bases lying between them. The CDR3 sequence: CASSLYYGSGANVLTF. As DNA, the CDR3 is TGTGCCAGCAGTTTATATTACGGCTCTGGGGCCAACGTCCTGACTTTC.

This clone showed up just once. This chain links TRBV28 with TRBJ1-5; TRBD1 is a possible D gene (6 bases). The germline CDR1 and CDR2 sequences are MDHEN and SYDVKM. This CDR3 has 15 residues. Deletions cut 6 bases from V and 0 bases from J, with 12 bases between. Here the CDR3 reads CASRIGGPSNQPQHF. For the CDR3, the DNA is TGTGCCAGCAGAATAGGGGGACCTAGCAATCAGCCCCAGCATTTT.

This chain links TRBV6-5 with TRBJ1-5; 7 bases agree with TRBD1. CDR1 MNHEY and CDR2 SVGAGI come from the germline V gene. Trimming removed 0 bases from V and 2 bases from J; junction bases left unmatched: 4. The CDR3 has 16 residues. The CDR3 loop reads CASSYSTGNGNQPQHF. CDR3 bases: TGTGCCAGCAGTTACTCGACAGGGAATGGCAATCAGCCCCAGCATTTT.

V gene TRBV28 combines with J gene TRBJ2-7; 8 positions match TRBD2. CDR3 size: 14 residues. The germline V gene encodes CDR1 MDHEN and CDR2 SYDVKM. J lost 2 bases, V lost 5 bases, and 5 bases had no gene match. CDR3 bases: TGTGCCAGCAGTACCGGGGGGGAGACCTACGAGCAGTACTTC. Its protein product is CASSTGGETYEQYF.

The gene calls are TRBV28 and TRBJ1-1; 10 bases line up with TRBD1. Germline assignment: CDR1 MDHEN and CDR2 SYDVKM. The CDR3 consists of 13 residues. V dropped 6 bases and J dropped 10; count of bases not matched to a gene: 8. The CDR3 here is CASSLDRGVGAFF. CDR3 nucleotides: TGTGCCAGCAGCCTGGACAGGGGGGTTGGAGCTTTCTTT.

This chain uses TRBV6-4 with TRBJ2-7, with D unclear. This CDR3 comprises 22 residues. The ends were cut back, 0 bases at V and 1 base at J, with 31 bases in the middle. The germline V gene encodes CDR1 MRHNA and CDR2 SNTAGT. CDR3 in amino acids: CASSDSIRRQPKEPFPSYEQYF. As DNA, the CDR3 is TGTGCCAGCAGTGACTCGATTCGGCGGCAACCTAAAGAACCGTTTCCGTCCTACGAGCAGTACTTC.

The rearrangement links TRBV18 to TRBJ2-7; unclear D gene. The germline V and J ends were trimmed by 0 bases and 3 bases, with 6 bases remaining between them. The germline V gene has CDR1 KGHSH and CDR2 LQKENI. This CDR3 is built from 13 residues. The CDR3, as DNA: TGTGCCAGCTCACCACCGGGCAGCTACGAGCAGTACTTC. It encodes CASSPPGSYEQYF.

The J gene is TRBJ1-6, the V gene TRBV7-9; D is unresolved. CDR1 is SEHNR, CDR2 FQNEAQ, per germline (reference sequence). The CDR3 loop spans 13 amino acids. Trimming pared 6 bases from V and 5 bases from J, leaving 8 bases between. In DNA, the CDR3 is TGTGCCAGCAGTAAATCCCATAATTCACCCCTCCACTTT. It translates to CASSKSHNSPLHF.

This rearrangement joins TRBV9 to TRBJ2-2; TRBD2 aligns across 7 bases. The V gene end was trimmed by 0 bases and the J gene end by 7 bases; junction bases not matched to a gene: 6. This CDR3 contains 15 residues. CDR1 and CDR2 from the germline V gene are SGDLS and YYNGEE. CDR3 nucleotide sequence: TGTGCCAGCAGCGTAGGAGGACTAGTCAGCGGGGAGCTGTTTTTT. Translating it yields CASSVGGLVSGELFF.

The chain carries TRBV7-2 and TRBJ2-1; D is uncertain. The V and J ends lost 4 bases and 0 bases respectively, with 10 bases between them. This CDR3 is built from 15 residues. The germline CDR1 and CDR2 sequences are SGHTA and FQGNSA. The CDR3 is CASSSPRYSYNEQFF. The DNA of the CDR3 is TGTGCCAGCAGCTCGCCGCGGTACTCCTACAATGAGCAGTTCTTC.

The chain is built from TRBV5-4 and TRBJ2-7; D is unresolved. Germline lookup yields CDR1 SGHNT and CDR2 YYREEE (reference sequence). This CDR3 has 15 amino acids. V was shortened by 2 bases and J by 0 bases, with 12 bases between the two germline ends. Written as DNA, the CDR3 is TGTGCCAGCAGCTTTCGGGTCGATCCCTCCTACGAGCAGTACTTC. As protein: CASSFRVDPSYEQYF.

The chain recombines TRBV18 with TRBJ1-1, with 8 bases fitting TRBD1. Trimming removed 6 bases from V and 3 bases from J; junction bases left unmatched: 3. Germline V CDR1 and CDR2: KGHSH, LQKENI. There are 13 residues in the CDR3. This CDR3 reads CASSMTGDTEAFF. CDR3 in DNA: TGTGCCAGCTCCATGACAGGGGACACTGAAGCTTTCTTT.

The rearrangement uses TRBV6-1 and TRBJ2-1; maybe TRBD1 (5 bases). The CDR3 totals 12 residues. Germline V gene sequence: CDR1 MNHNS, CDR2 SASEGT. Trimming removed 3 bases at V and 7 bases at J, with 7 bases between. The chain's CDR3 is CASSDYRNEQFF. CDR3 DNA: TGTGCCAGCAGTGATTACAGGAATGAGCAGTTCTTC.

The V gene is TRBV27, the J gene TRBJ1-6; D remains unclear. CDR1 is MNHEY and CDR2 is SMNVEV in the germline V gene (reference sequence). The CDR3 contains 15 residues. V was shortened by 2 bases and J by 7 bases, with 12 bases between the two germline ends. CDR3 residues: CASSLLRRRNSPLHF. CDR3 sequence (DNA): TGTGCCAGCAGTTTACTACGACGGAGAAATTCACCCCTCCACTTT.

The gene calls are TRBV10-3 and TRBJ2-5, with D unresolved. Germline loops: CDR1 ENHRY, CDR2 SYGVKD. This CDR3 has 13 amino acids. The germline V and J ends were trimmed by 0 bases and 3 bases, with 5 bases remaining between them. Here the CDR3 reads CAISESAEETQYF. The CDR3 region has the DNA TGTGCCATCAGTGAGTCGGCAGAAGAGACCCAGTACTTC.

In this sample, this clone turned up once. V is TRBV18 and J is TRBJ2-2, with TRBD2 matching over 11 bases. This CDR3 contains 16 residues. The V gene's germline CDR1 is KGHSH and CDR2 LQKENI. Germline trimming cut 3 bases from V and 8 bases from J; bases unmatched to any gene: 8. CDR3 DNA: TGTGCCAGCTCACCCGGGACTAGCGGACTCTGGGGGGAGCTGTTTTTT. Residues: CASSPGTSGLWGELFF.

The chain is built from TRBV7-9 and TRBJ2-2; 14 bases are a match to TRBD2. CDR1 is SEHNR, CDR2 FQNEAQ, per germline (reference sequence). The CDR3 length is 18 residues. The V segment lost 5 bases and the J segment 3 bases; nucleotides outside the gene matches: 8. CDR3 nucleotides: TGTGCCAGCAGCCCACCGGGACTAGCGGGAGTGGACACCGGGGAGCTGTTTTTT. Protein product: CASSPPGLAGVDTGELFF.

The chain is built from TRBV6-5 and TRBJ2-1, with D tentatively TRBD2 (6 bases). Trimming left V 10 bases short and J 7 bases short, with 23 bases between. Germline CDR1 MNHEY, CDR2 SVGAGI. The CDR3 has 15 residues. Here the CDR3 DNA reads TGTGCCACCGAACCTATCCAGCGGGTAGGAAATGAGCAGTTCTTC. Translation gives CATEPIQRVGNEQFF.

The rearrangement links TRBV28 to TRBJ2-7; possible D gene TRBD2, 6 bases. The germline V gene encodes CDR1 MDHEN and CDR2 SYDVKM. This CDR3 has 14 residues. V dropped 7 bases and J dropped 0 bases, with 13 bases sitting between them. The CDR3 region is CASIGSASSYEQYF. CDR3 nucleotide sequence: TGTGCCAGCATCGGGAGTGCCAGCTCCTACGAGCAGTACTTC.

This clone has just a few counts. Other DNA sequences in this sample translate to the same CDR3. V and J are TRBV27 and TRBJ2-1; D is possibly TRBD2 (6 bases). Trimming pared 3 bases from V and 4 bases from J, leaving 7 bases between. This CDR3 is built from 13 residues. From germline, CDR1 is MNHEY and CDR2 SMNVEV (reference sequence). CDR3 in amino acids: CASSFGGYNEQFF. The CDR3 DNA follows: TGTGCCAGCAGTTTTGGAGGGTACAATGAGCAGTTCTTC.

This clone turned up a few times. The chain recombines TRBV27 with TRBJ1-6, with D tentatively TRBD1 (6 bases). With 1 base removed from V and 6 bases from J, the gap between germline ends came to 16 bases. The CDR3 runs to 17 residues. The germline gives CDR1 MNHEY, CDR2 SMNVEV (reference sequence). The CDR3 DNA follows: TGTGCCAGCAGTTTATTCGGAGCGGACAGAGCTAATTCACCCCTCCACTTT. Its translation is CASSLFGADRANSPLHF.

The rearrangement joins TRBV9 to TRBJ1-6; 9 bases map to TRBD1. This CDR3 contains 14 residues. V gave up 3 bases and J gave up 8 bases; unmatched junction bases: 3. From germline, CDR1 is SGDLS and CDR2 YYNGEE. The CDR3 nucleotides are TGTGCCAGCAGCGCCGGGACAGGGCATTCACCCCTCCACTTT. This gives the protein CASSAGTGHSPLHF.